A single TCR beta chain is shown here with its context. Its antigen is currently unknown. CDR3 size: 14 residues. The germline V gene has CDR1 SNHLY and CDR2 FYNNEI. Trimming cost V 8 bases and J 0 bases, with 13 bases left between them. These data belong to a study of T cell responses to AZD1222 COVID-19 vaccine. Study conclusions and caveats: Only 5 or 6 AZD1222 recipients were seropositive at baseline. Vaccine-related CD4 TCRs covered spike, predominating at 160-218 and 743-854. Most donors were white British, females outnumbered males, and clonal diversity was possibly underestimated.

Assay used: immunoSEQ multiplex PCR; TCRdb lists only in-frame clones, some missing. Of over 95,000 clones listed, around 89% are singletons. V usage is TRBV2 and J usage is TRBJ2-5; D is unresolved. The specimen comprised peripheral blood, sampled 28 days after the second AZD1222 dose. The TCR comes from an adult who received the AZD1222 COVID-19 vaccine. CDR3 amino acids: CASLGPYHQETQYF. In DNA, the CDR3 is TGTGCCAGCCTAGGGCCGTACCACCAAGAGACCCAGTACTTC.